This is a list of T cell receptor beta chains from one sample in a study of T cell repertoires in cytomegalovirus infection. TCRdb redid the calling of the reads with MiXCR, one entry per CDR3 protein. The table shows 350,000 to 450,000 distinct CDR3 sequences, with 15% to 20% occurring only once. Sequencing was carried out using PBMCs. The receptor set was obtained from a human donor in good health (CMV status not recorded). Some clones in this sample may be carry-over from other donors' samples. Each CDR3 is given with its conserved first and last residue. The D gene is left open where the match is weak. Clone size is given for some rows only: seen once, a few or many times, or a class if the clone is expanded.

J gene | D gene | V gene | clone size | CDR3 DNA | CDR3 protein
TRBJ2-7 | . | TRBV18 | . | TGTGCCAGCTCACCAGGGGGAATCAAAACATACGAGCAGTACTTC | CASSPGGIKTYEQYF
TRBJ2-1 | . | TRBV24-1 | . | TGTGCCACCAGTGATAGCATGCCGAGCTCCTACAATGAGCAGTTCTTC | CATSDSMPSSYNEQFF
TRBJ2-5 | . | TRBV10-2 | few | TGCGCCAGCAGTGGCTCCGGTGGAGTGGAGACCCAGTACTTC | CASSGSGGVETQYF
TRBJ1-2 | . | TRBV30 | . | TGTGCCTGGCTCACAGGGAACTATGGCTACACCTTC | CAWLTGNYGYTF
TRBJ2-1 | TRBD1 | TRBV5-5 | . | TGTGCCAGCAGCCCAAATATAGGGACAGATGAGCAGTTCTTC | CASSPNIGTDEQFF
TRBJ1-3 | . | TRBV7-8 | many | TGTGCCAGCAGCCGACGTAACGAGGGAGCGTATGGAAACACCATATATTTT | CASSRRNEGAYGNTIYF
TRBJ2-1 | . | TRBV10-3 | . | TGTGCCATCGGAGCTGGCTGGACCAATGAGCAGTTCTTC | CAIGAGWTNEQFF
TRBJ2-7 | . | TRBV27 | few | TGTGCCAGCAGCCTTTTCCCGGGACCGGAGTATTACGAGCAGTACTTC | CASSLFPGPEYYEQYF
TRBJ2-1 | TRBD2 | TRBV5-1 | . | TGCGCCAGCAGCTTGGAACTAGCGGGAGGCGCCTACAATGAGCAGTTCTTC | CASSLELAGGAYNEQFF
TRBJ2-7 | TRBD2 | TRBV29-1 | few | TGCAGCGTTGAAGGGAGGCTAGCGGGGGCCTCCTACGAGCAGTACTTC | CSVEGRLAGASYEQYF
TRBJ1-1 | . | TRBV7-8 | many | TGTGCCAGCAGCTCCCAAACAGGTGCTGAAGCTTTCTTT | CASSSQTGAEAFF
TRBJ2-3 | . | TRBV7-6 | many | TGTGCCAGCAGCTCCCCCTACAGGGGCACAGATACGCAGTATTTT | CASSSPYRGTDTQYF
TRBJ2-5 | . | TRBV2 | . | TGTGCCAGCAGTGAAATGACTCAAGAGACCCAGTACTTC | CASSEMTQETQYF
TRBJ2-3 | TRBD1 | TRBV2 | . | TGTGCCAGCGCGTGGACAGGGGGAGATACGCAGTATTTT | CASAWTGGDTQYF
TRBJ2-7 | . | TRBV12-3/TRBV12-4 | many | TGTGCCAGCAGTCCGGGAAACAGGGCCTACGAGCAGTACTTC | CASSPGNRAYEQYF
TRBJ2-5 | TRBD2 | TRBV6-5 | . | TGTGCCAGCACCTCTGGGACTAGCGGAGAGACCCAGTACTTC | CASTSGTSGETQYF
TRBJ2-5 | TRBD1 | TRBV28 | many | TGTGCCAGCGCCGGGGACAGGGGGCGCTTAGAGACCCAGTACTTC | CASAGDRGRLETQYF
TRBJ2-1 | TRBD2 | TRBV7-2 | many | TGTGCCAGCAGCTTAGTTGGGACTAGCGGGAGGGCCTTCTACAATGAGCAGTTCTTC | CASSLVGTSGRAFYNEQFF
TRBJ2-1 | . | TRBV2 | few | TGTGCCAGCTTGGAAACGACAGTGGACAATGAGCAGTTCTTC | CASLETTVDNEQFF
TRBJ1-1 | . | TRBV5-5 | . | TGTGCCAGCAGCTTACTCTTTAGGAACACTGAAGCTTTCTTT | CASSLLFRNTEAFF
TRBJ1-4 | . | TRBV14 | few | TGTGCCAGCAGCCCGCTTGGACAGCGTGTACGACTGTTTTTT | CASSPLGQRVRLFF
TRBJ1-2 | . | TRBV11-2 | . | TGTGCCAGCAGGTCCCCTGGTGGGGGTTATGGCTACACCTTC | CASRSPGGGYGYTF
TRBJ2-2 | TRBD2 | TRBV7-9 | many | TGTGCCAGCAGCTCGACTAGCGGGATTGTAGCCGGGGAGCTGTTTTTT | CASSSTSGIVAGELFF
TRBJ2-3 | . | TRBV9 | few | TGTGCCAGCAGCGTAGCTATGGTCACAGATACGCAGTATTTT | CASSVAMVTDTQYF